The sequence of this T cell receptor (beta chain) was determined in a study of cytomegalovirus exposure and HLA in healthy donors. PCR involved 60 Vbeta and 13 Jbeta primers. The repertoire was sequenced with immunoSEQ multiplex PCR; TCRdb's copy has only in-frame clones and lacks some. The sample has some 170,000 clones, 70% to 80% seen once; the top ten hold 3.7%. The receptor was derived from a man aged 30-40 years in good health and CMV-seropositive. The source material was PBMCs.

The CDR3 DNA reads TGTGCCAGCAGTTCCCCCGCGGGACAGGGTGGCTACGAGCAGTACTTC. Protein sequence: CASSSPAGQGGYEQYF. The chain has TRBV28 and TRBJ2-7, with TRBD1 matching 9 bases. Trimming at V came to 4 bases and at J to 3 bases, leaving 10 bases not matched to a gene. Germline V gene data show CDR1 as MDHEN and CDR2 as SYDVKM. The CDR3 is 16 residues long.